The 3 T cell receptor beta chains below were found in one sample sequenced in a study of radiotherapy plus CTLA-4 blockade in lung cancer. Profiled with immunoSEQ multiplex PCR; TCRdb holds only in-frame clones, not every one. The sample lists around 72,000 clones; roughly 75% were seen once. Here the sequenced sample was peripheral blood, taken from a patient treated with radiotherapy plus ipilimumab. Receptors were obtained from a human donor with non-small cell lung cancer who had a complete response to radiotherapy plus ipilimumab.

The rearrangement uses TRBV29-1 and TRBJ1-1; 8 nucleotides line up with TRBD1. J was trimmed by 5 bases and V by 5 bases; bases with no gene match: 7. Germline values: CDR1 SQVTM, CDR2 ANQGSEA. There are 13 residues in the CDR3. The CDR3 reads CSVRDRRWTEAFF. Written as DNA, the CDR3 is TGCAGCGTTCGGGACAGGAGATGGACTGAAGCTTTCTTT.

The chain combines TRBV29-1 with TRBJ2-2; 12 nucleotides agree with TRBD1. Germline values: CDR1 SQVTM, CDR2 ANQGSEA. The CDR3 sequence is 14 residues long. In nucleotides, the CDR3 is TGCAGTGCTGGGACAGGGGGCATCACCGGGGAGCTGTTTTTT. It specifies CSAGTGGITGELFF.

The sample holds a few counts of this clone. The genes are TRBV14 and TRBJ2-2, with 8 bases identical to TRBD2. Germline lookup yields CDR1 SGHDN and CDR2 FVKESK. CDR3 length equals 16 residues. The trim removed 1 base at V and 5 bases at J, leaving 6 bases unmatched. The CDR3 coding sequence is TGTGCCAGCAGCCAAGTAGGGACTAGAAGTACCGGGGAGCTGTTTTTT. It codes for CASSQVGTRSTGELFF.